Sequencing of this T cell receptor beta chain was carried out in a study of cytomegalovirus exposure and HLA in healthy donors (dated by TCRdb to about 2017). Background on the whole study: In an earlier analysis of several hundred of the donors, 276 Gb of sequence data and 100 million or so unique TCR beta sequences from 150 million to 200 million T cells were reported. In the later analysis, no new phenotypic data were used to find candidate immune exposures; instead, reliance was placed on TCR beta sequences and their occurrence across donors. In a later genetic analysis, genome-wide SNP genotypes for about three fifths of the roughly 670 donors were used, and that subset was treated as a discovery cohort. The study combined high-throughput TCR immunosequencing, statistical association of individual TCRs with disease status, and machine learning to predict cytomegalovirus infection status. A later analysis re-analyzed previously published TCR beta repertoires from about 730 donors and added high-resolution HLA genotyping to study TCR occurrence patterns. Because of strong linkage in the cohort, roughly five DR-DQ haplotypes were treated as single units for association and clustering. Every discovery cohort repertoire had been produced on one sequencing platform. An early release covering roughly 580 HLA-typed donors comprised roughly 300 gigabases of sequencing data and 85 million to 100 million unique TCR sequences. HLA typing covered class I and class II loci at four-digit resolution. Donor age, sex, ethnicity and CMV serostatus were collected together with the repertoire data. On average, roughly 250,000 unique TCR beta nucleotide sequences were sequenced per donor among more than 350 genotyped donors of the cohort, with roughly 20% of those sequences being non-productive. Along with the roughly 670-subject first cohort, a separate validation cohort of approximately 110 different subjects was used. The study was designed to test whether signatures of past pathogen exposure could be identified by cataloging public T cell receptors. An earlier analysis of about 620 of the donors applied high-throughput TCR beta sequencing to assess whether each TCR beta V gene segment acted as functional or pseudogenic. The study used immunosequencing to profile the T cell repertoires of approximately 640 subjects and linked those repertoires to cytomegalovirus serostatus. Of the approximately 400 genotyped donors, approximately 80% were placed in the genetic ancestry cluster associated with self-reported Caucasian donors. Typing coverage varied by locus: roughly 629-640 donors for A, B, C, DRB1 and DQB1; more than 500 for DQA1; about 600 for DPA1; fewer than 480 for DPB1.

Library method: the immunoSEQ multiplex PCR assay. For the multiplex PCR, a mixture combining 60 forward primers for TCR Vbeta segments and 13 reverse primers for TCR Jbeta segments was used. Amplification of the CDR3 region of rearranged TCR beta genes was performed with a multiplex PCR assay on genomic DNA. On the Illumina HiSeq System, the amplified TCR beta libraries were sequenced as 87-base-pair reads. Under the source paper's analysis protocol: A later analysis tallied 80 million to 95 million unique TCR beta chains across the 700 or so repertoires, and approximately 9.9 million of those chains were shared by two or more donors. To remove PCR and sequencing errors, raw reads were error-corrected and collapsed into unique sequences using a nearest-neighbor algorithm that merged closely related sequences. To assign V, D and J gene segments, CDR3 sequences were aligned to IMGT reference sequences. For a sequence to be retained, a match of at least six nucleotides to both a V gene segment and a J gene segment was required. Rearrangements were called productive when the CDR3 lacked stop codons and stayed in frame with V and J; all others were non-productive. CDR3 was defined by IMGT convention, running from the second conserved V-encoded cysteine to the conserved J-encoded phenylalanine. In an earlier analysis of approximately 500 of the donors, sequences lacking an unambiguous match to a single V gene segment were excluded. In an earlier analysis of some 590 of the donors, a V segment was called functional when productive rearrangements were above 56.7%, and segregating when the standard deviation between donors exceeded 5%. A statistical classification framework was developed to diagnose cytomegalovirus status using the catalog of TCR beta chain sequences. In a later analysis, V and J genes were assigned by comparing TCR nucleotide sequences against IMGT/GENE-DB human TR gene sequences. A later analysis assigned CDR3 sequences and most-parsimonious VDJ recombination scenarios with the TCRdist pipeline. In a later analysis, every TCR beta chain was defined by the combination of its CDR3 amino acid sequence and its V-gene family, and reads without a unique V-gene family were dropped. A later analysis removed roughly 590 highly shared, low-generation-probability nucleotide sequences to deal with suspected cross-contamination and a sequencing artifact. In a later analysis, a clonal expansion index was calculated for each public chain from normalized within-repertoire ranks of inferred template counts. In a later analysis, generation probabilities were computed using a VDJ recombination model fitted to out-of-frame rearrangements, and the results were checked against IGoR. In a later analysis, hypergeometric tests were used to score TCR-TCR, TCR-HLA and TCR-CMV co-occurrence, with a repertoire-size bias correction applied to TCR pairs. False discovery rates were estimated in a later analysis by permuting HLA or CMV assignments 20 times. In a later analysis, co-occurring TCRs were grouped with DBSCAN, and TCRdist sequence similarity was added when clustering was performed within HLA-allele-positive subsets. Co-occurrence clustering excluded repertoires with fewer than 30,000 or more than 120,000 public chains, plus five with anomalous nucleotide sharing. The clones in this table, taken by TCRdb from immuneACCESS, are in-frame only. Not every clone is retained; where verified, under half of the shortfall comes from an unresolved V gene, and the cause of the rest is unknown. The V and J calls and clone size are taken from that table; D and trimming were inferred from the DNA. For this sample the table gives about 150,000 clones, of which 80% to 90% were detected only once. The ten largest clones represent about 4.3% of the sample.

On this clone: Which antigen it targets is not known. There are no base qualities to consult, and no much larger clone falls within one base.

Broader findings and caveats from the paper: Because HLA typing was missing for some donors at each locus, association tests included only the typed subset. It was suggested by the authors that the approach could potentially be generalized to other disease states and immunological phenotypes. A further reported finding was that TCR beta sequences accurately predicted the HLA-A and HLA-B alleles for most subjects in the first cohort. The earlier analysis of 587 of the donors excluded some 15 rarely observed V segments, including chromosome 9 orphons, because counts were too low. In a later analysis, TCR association rates were found to vary across HLA loci, with the most associated TCRs seen for DRB1 alleles and the fewest for HLA-C alleles. Broadly in line with IMGT annotations, most TCR beta V segments showed up in productive rearrangements about 87% or about 30% of the time in an earlier analysis of 587 of the donors. Cytomegalovirus status was reported to be diagnosed by the classifier with high specificity and sensitivity in both the original and validation cohorts. According to a later analysis, most CMV-associated TCR beta chains appeared to be HLA-restricted, and the HLA associations seemed to be driven largely by CMV exposure. For the cohort, immune exposure information was limited to CMV serostatus. Across donors, most TCR sequences were observed very rarely, whereas some public TCRs were present in many individuals. Because the 87-base-pair reads could not distinguish some IMGT-functional V segments, including TRBV6-2 and TRBV6-3, those segments were excluded. In vitro tests confirmed that a few of the cytomegalovirus-associated TCR beta chains recognize cytomegalovirus antigens. Specific HLA alleles were associated with about 17,000 TCR beta sequences at a false discovery rate of 0.05 in a later analysis. The study listed 150 to 200 TCR beta chains as associated with cytomegalovirus. Roughly uniform sequencing depth across donors was assumed in presence/absence analyses, although this assumption may not hold. According to a later analysis, parvovirus B19, influenza, CMV and Epstein-Barr virus appeared linked to several top co-occurrence clusters. Linkage disequilibrium might explain the correlated functional status among segregating V segments, but an unknown experimental factor could not be ruled out. A later analysis found that HLA-associated TCR beta chains were more clonally expanded and had lower generation probabilities than equally common non-associated chains. Compared with the approximately 710-donor mean, donors in an Asian-associated ancestry cluster had fewer N-insertions in productive TCRs, according to a later genetic analysis. In this cohort, only TCR beta chains were sequenced, and detectable features were limited by the absence of alpha or paired-chain data. A cluster of highly shared sequence variants was judged likely to represent a technical artifact of the sequencing pipeline. When HLA alleles, especially DR and DQ, strongly co-occurred, attributing TCR associations to individual alleles was difficult. An association between a missense DCLRE1C variant and V-gene and J-gene trimming of TCR beta chains was found in a later genetic analysis and replicated in an independent cohort.

The cohort was made up of several hundred healthy bone marrow donors. All cohort members were sampled while nominally healthy, although unrecorded immune exposures were likely present. The donor tested CMV seropositive and was one of the 289 seropositive cohort members. Every donor gave a peripheral blood sample, and the peripheral blood mononuclear cells from that sample were used for TCR beta sequencing. The Qiagen DNeasy Blood Extraction Kit was used to extract genomic DNA from the blood cell samples. Counted from cysteine to phenylalanine, this CDR3 has 15 amino acids. Kept here is only the CDR3 DNA, which spans 45 bases and is read in frame from base 1. V is clipped by 4 bases and J by 8 bases, and the sequence between their germline boundaries is 18 bases long.

The sample taken for sequencing was PBMCs. This receptor was identified in a woman in her 40s in good health and CMV-seropositive. The rearrangement joined TRBV6-7 to TRBJ2-1; D gene: possibly TRBD2, on 5 matching bases. TRBV6-7 is an ORF for which the function is uncertain. The CDR3 loop reads CASSSLDSGYDEQFF. The DNA is TGTGCCAGCAGTTCTCTGGACTCTGGATACGATGAGCAGTTCTTC.